These 8 T cell receptor beta chains were all obtained from the same sample, sequenced in a study of cytomegalovirus exposure and HLA in healthy donors. A multiplex PCR was run with 60 Vbeta primers and 13 Jbeta primers. Method: immunoSEQ multiplex PCR; TCRdb's copy keeps in-frame clones and lacks some. The sample carries around 69,000 clones, about two thirds recorded once. Material for sequencing was PBMCs. The source is a middle-aged man in good health and CMV-seropositive.

The chain employs TRBV18 and TRBJ2-3, with 11 bases fitting TRBD1. With 0 bases clipped from V and 7 bases from J, the junction kept 12 bases outside the gene matches. The CDR3 has 18 amino acids. Germline values: CDR1 KGHSH, CDR2 LQKENI. The CDR3 here is CASSPPRDRGSRDHTQYF. The CDR3 DNA reads TGTGCCAGCTCACCACCGAGGGACAGGGGGTCGAGGGATCATACGCAGTATTTT.

This chain links TRBV28 with TRBJ2-1, with TRBD1 matching 9 bases. Trimming at V came to 5 bases and at J to 8 bases, leaving 10 bases not matched to a gene. The CDR3 has 15 residues. The germline V gene encodes CDR1 MDHEN and CDR2 SYDVKM. DNA of the CDR3: TGTGCCAGCAGTCCGCCCGGGACAGGGATCCATGAGCAGTTCTTC. Amino acids: CASSPPGTGIHEQFF.

The J gene is TRBJ2-1, the V gene TRBV5-4, with 7 bases fitting TRBD2. The CDR3 runs to 16 residues. J was trimmed by 0 bases and V by 1 base; bases with no gene match: 4. Germline V CDR1 and CDR2: SGHNT, YYREEE (reference sequence). CDR3 nucleotides: TGTGCCAGCAGCTTGCCGGGAGGCCGCTCCTACAATGAGCAGTTCTTC. Translated: CASSLPGGRSYNEQFF.

The sample holds one count of this clone. This chain uses TRBV7-9 with TRBJ2-3; 7 positions agree with TRBD2. This CDR3 comprises 17 residues. Germline lookup yields CDR1 SEHNR and CDR2 FQNEAQ (reference sequence). V was pared by 5 bases and J by 2 bases, with 13 bases of the junction left unmatched. The CDR3 here is CASSGSFSSGLTDTQYF. The CDR3 coding sequence is TGTGCCAGCAGCGGATCCTTCTCTAGCGGCCTCACAGATACGCAGTATTTT.

This clone has just a few counts. The chain's CDR3 is CASNPTGAANEKLFF. The CDR3 bases are TGTGCCAGCAACCCGACAGGGGCAGCTAATGAAAAACTGTTTTTT. V usage is TRBV25-1 and J usage is TRBJ1-4, with TRBD1 matching 8 bases. Germline V gene data show CDR1 as MGHDK and CDR2 as SYGVNS. CDR3 size: 15 residues. The V gene end was trimmed by 7 bases and the J gene end by 3 bases; junction bases not matched to a gene: 7.

The chain combines TRBV4-2 with TRBJ2-3, with 7 bases aligning to TRBD2. Unmatched junction bases numbered 6, after V lost 0 bases and J lost 0 bases. CDR3 length equals 17 residues. The germline V gene has CDR1 LGHNA and CDR2 YNFKEQ. The CDR3 DNA is TGTGCCAGCAGCCAAGATCCCCCTAGCGGAAGCACAGATACGCAGTATTTT. It translates to CASSQDPPSGSTDTQYF.

The chain couples TRBV7-2 to TRBJ2-3, with 14 bases that match TRBD2. Germline CDR1 is SGHTA and CDR2 is FQGNSA. V shed 4 bases, J shed 0 bases, and the junction held 6 bases outside the gene matches. CDR3 length: 18 residues. DNA for the CDR3: TGTGCCAGCAGCTCCGGGACTAGCGGGAGTGCTAGCACAGATACGCAGTATTTT. Amino acid sequence: CASSSGTSGSASTDTQYF.

The chain links TRBV5-6 to TRBJ2-5; 7 bases fit TRBD2. CDR3 length: 16 residues. The V segment lost 4 bases and the J segment 0 bases; nucleotides outside the gene matches: 9. The germline gives CDR1 SGHDT, CDR2 YYEEEE. Here the CDR3 reads CASSLGPLAHQETQYF. The DNA for the CDR3 is TGTGCCAGCAGCCTGGGACCACTAGCGCACCAAGAGACCCAGTACTTC.